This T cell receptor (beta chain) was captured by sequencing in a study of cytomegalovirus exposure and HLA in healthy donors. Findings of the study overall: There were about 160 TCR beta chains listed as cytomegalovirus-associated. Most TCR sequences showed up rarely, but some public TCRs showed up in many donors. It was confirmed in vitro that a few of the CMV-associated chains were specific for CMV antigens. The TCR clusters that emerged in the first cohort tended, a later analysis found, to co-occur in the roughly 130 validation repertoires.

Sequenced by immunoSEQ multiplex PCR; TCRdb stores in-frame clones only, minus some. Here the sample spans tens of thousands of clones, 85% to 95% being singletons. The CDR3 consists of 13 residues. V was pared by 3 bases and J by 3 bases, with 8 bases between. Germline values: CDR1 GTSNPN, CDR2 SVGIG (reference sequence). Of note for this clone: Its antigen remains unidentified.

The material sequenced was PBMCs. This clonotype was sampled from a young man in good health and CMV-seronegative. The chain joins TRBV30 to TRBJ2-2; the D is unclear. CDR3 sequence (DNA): TGTGCCTGGAGCCCCGGTTACACCGGGGAGCTGTTTTTT. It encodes CAWSPGYTGELFF.